These 11 T cell receptor beta chains were sequenced from one sample in a study of T cells in Graves' hyperthyroidism and ophthalmopathy. RNA transcripts were the template for amplifying TCR beta CDR3 regions. In the first-round RT-PCR of the TCR CDR3, the HTBI primer set was used. TCRdb re-derived calls from the multiplex PCR reads in MiXCR, one entry per CDR3 protein. The profile covers about 260,000 distinct CDR3 sequences, with about a sixth appearing a single time and approximately 30% taken by the ten largest. Material for sequencing was blood. The origin of the receptors is a woman under 30 with Graves' ophthalmopathy.

This clonotype showed up just a few times. The J gene is TRBJ1-2, the V gene TRBV6-5; TRBD1 is a possible D gene (6 bases). V lost 0 bases and J lost 4, with 12 bases in between. Germline V gene lookup returns CDR1 MNHEY and CDR2 SVGAGI. The CDR3 contains 15 residues. CDR3 DNA sequence: TGTGCCAGCAGTTACTCTGCCGGGGGCGGCTATGGCTACACCTTC. It specifies CASSYSAGGGYGYTF.

This clonotype was seen repeatedly, ten times or more. This chain connects TRBV4-1 to TRBJ2-1; the match to TRBD2 covers 10 bases. V shed 0 bases and J 6 bases; nucleotides not matched to a gene: 11. Germline V gene data show CDR1 as MGHRA and CDR2 as YSYEKL. CDR3 length: 18 amino acids. CDR3 loop: CASSQEPASGSFRNEQFF. The CDR3 nucleotides are TGCGCCAGCAGCCAAGAACCAGCTAGCGGGAGCTTCCGCAATGAGCAGTTCTTC.

This clonotype was observed at least ten times. The V call is TRBV6-1, the J call TRBJ2-3; 7 positions match TRBD2. CDR1 MNHNS and CDR2 SASEGT come from the germline V gene. This CDR3 region has 17 residues. With V trimmed by 5 bases and J by 1 base, 12 bases remained unmatched. The CDR3 nucleotides read TGTGCCAGCAGTAGTTACTTTCGCGGGAGTCGCACAGATACGCAGTATTTT. Its protein is CASSSYFRGSRTDTQYF.

This clonotype showed up many times. The V and J genes are TRBV11-2 and TRBJ2-5; D possibly matches TRBD1 or TRBD2 (7 bases each). There are 14 residues in the CDR3. The germline V gene encodes CDR1 SGHAT and CDR2 FQNNGV. V lost 5 bases to trimming and J lost 0 bases, with 10 bases between them. The CDR3 is CASSQGGYQETQYF. The CDR3 nucleotides are TGTGCCAGCAGCCAGGGGGGGTACCAAGAGACCCAGTACTTC. The variable domain in full, completed from reference TRBV11-2 and TRBJ2-5, reads EAGVAQSPRYKIIEKRQSVAFWCNPISGHATLYWYQQILGQGPKLLIQFQNNGVVDDSQLPKDRFSAERLKGVDSTLKIQPAKLEDSAVYLCASSQGGYQETQYFGPGTRLLVL.

This clonotype occurred many times. This chain connects TRBV20-1 to TRBJ1-1; D is ambiguous. The CDR3 has 13 amino acids. The germline V gene encodes CDR1 DFQATT and CDR2 SNEGSKA (reference sequence). V was shortened by 0 bases and J by 3 bases, with 8 bases between the two germline ends. CDR3 in amino acids: CSARDLGHTEAFF. In DNA, the CDR3 is TGCAGTGCTAGAGATCTAGGACACACTGAAGCTTTCTTT.

This clonotype was counted ten times or more. The V and J genes are TRBV28 and TRBJ2-7, with a possible D match to TRBD2 (7 bases). Trimming left V 2 bases short and J 3 bases short, with 11 bases between. Per germline, CDR1 MDHEN and CDR2 SYDVKM. The CDR3 has 14 residues. The CDR3 here is CASSLGGAHYEQYF. CDR3 DNA sequence: TGTGCCAGCAGTTTAGGGGGGGCCCACTACGAGCAGTACTTC.

This clonotype was detected ten times or more. The V and J genes are TRBV20-1 and TRBJ2-2; 8 bases agree with TRBD2. With V trimmed by 4 bases and J by 4 bases, 5 bases remained unmatched. The CDR3 is 14 amino acids. CDR1 DFQATT and CDR2 SNEGSKA come from the germline V gene (reference sequence). CDR3 protein: CSAIGTRRTGELFF. In DNA form, the CDR3 reads TGCAGTGCTATCGGGACTAGACGCACCGGGGAGCTGTTTTTT.

The sample holds many counts of this clonotype. This chain joins TRBV5-5 and TRBJ1-2, with TRBD1 as a possible D gene (5 bases). V was pared by 1 base and J by 3 bases, with 10 bases between. This CDR3 region has 14 residues. CDR1 is SGHKS, CDR2 YYEKEE, per germline (reference sequence). The CDR3 region is CASSLIREDYGYTF. CDR3 DNA: TGTGCCAGCAGCTTGATCAGGGAGGACTATGGCTACACCTTC.

In this sample, this clonotype turned up many times. The J gene is TRBJ2-7, the V gene TRBV30, with 9 bases fitting TRBD2. CDR3 size: 13 residues. Germline V CDR1 and CDR2: GTSNPN, SVGIG (reference sequence). V shed 4 bases, J shed 3 bases, and the junction held 4 bases outside the gene matches. The DNA of the CDR3 is TGTGCCTGGAAGGCTAGCGGGGACTACGAGCAGTACTTC. This encodes CAWKASGDYEQYF.

This clonotype was detected ten times or more. The genes are TRBV6-5 and TRBJ1-5; 9 bases agree with TRBD1. The V segment lost 2 bases and the J segment 6 bases; nucleotides outside the gene matches: 8. CDR1 and CDR2 (germline): MNHEY, SVGAGI. This CDR3 is built from 16 residues. The CDR3 loop reads CASSYTTADRGQPQHF. The CDR3 region has the DNA TGTGCCAGCAGTTACACCACAGCGGACAGGGGTCAGCCCCAGCATTTT.

Ten or more counts support this clonotype. V usage is TRBV30 and J usage is TRBJ1-5; D ambiguous. The V gene's germline CDR1 is GTSNPN and CDR2 SVGIG (reference sequence). Trimming removed 2 bases at V and 5 bases at J, with 13 bases between. CDR3 length equals 14 residues. Here the CDR3 DNA reads TGTGCCTGGAGTACCGTCACGGCGGATCAGCCCCAGCATTTT. Translation: CAWSTVTADQPQHF.